A single sample gave rise to the 26 T cell receptor beta chains below, sequenced in a study of molecular identifiers for immune sequencing clone quantification. MiXCR, applied by TCRdb to the PCR reads, yields one record per CDR3 protein. The data hold around 460,000 distinct CDR3 sequences, with roughly 23% observed a single time. Sequencing used naive CD8+ T cells from blood, with Jurkat cell RNA spiked in. Subset: FACS-sorted CD8+CD4-CCR7+CD45RA+ naive T cells. These receptors came from a human donor in good health. Some libraries in this study had Jurkat cell RNA spiked in.

This clonotype was counted many times. The chain is built from TRBV7-8 and TRBJ2-3; 8 bases agree with TRBD1. Unmatched junction bases numbered 11, after V lost 4 bases and J lost 2 bases. The length of the CDR3 is 17 residues. The germline CDR1 and CDR2 sequences are SGHVS and FQNEAQ. The CDR3 region has the DNA TGTGCCAGCAGCTCCACCGGACAGGGAGCATTCACAGATACGCAGTATTTT. Protein sequence: CASSSTGQGAFTDTQYF.

The chain couples TRBV4-2 to TRBJ2-7, with TRBD2 matching 8 bases. The V segment lost 4 bases and the J segment 2 bases; nucleotides outside the gene matches: 7. This CDR3 region has 15 residues. CDR1 and CDR2 (germline): LGHNA, YNFKEQ. This CDR3 reads CASSPTGRGAYEQYF. In DNA form, the CDR3 reads TGTGCCAGCAGCCCAACTGGGCGGGGGGCCTACGAGCAGTACTTC.

This sequence joins TRBV29-1 and TRBJ2-7; 7 bases map to TRBD2. This CDR3 is built from 14 residues. Trimming removed 4 bases from V and 2 bases from J; junction bases left unmatched: 8. Germline CDR1 SQVTM, CDR2 ANQGSEA. Written as DNA, the CDR3 is TGCAGCGTTGTAGATCGCGGGAGCGCCTACGAGCAGTACTTC. It codes for CSVVDRGSAYEQYF.

In its sample, this clonotype was seen a few times. This chain joins TRBV7-2 and TRBJ2-2; D tentatively reads TRBD1 or TRBD2 (5 bases each). CDR1 is SGHTA, CDR2 FQGNSA, per germline. CDR3 size: 16 residues. The V gene lost 5 bases and the J gene lost 7 bases, with 20 bases spanning the gap. This CDR3 is CASSPADGAENGELFF. DNA of the CDR3: TGTGCCAGCAGCCCCGCCGACGGGGCCGAAAACGGGGAGCTGTTTTTT.

The chain links TRBV7-9 to TRBJ1-1; D is ambiguous. The V gene's germline CDR1 is SEHNR and CDR2 FQNEAQ (reference sequence). Trimming took 0 bases from V and 6 from J, leaving 8 bases between them. This CDR3 contains 13 residues. The CDR3 reads CASSLAGIAEAFF. Here the CDR3 DNA reads TGTGCCAGCAGCTTAGCGGGTATCGCTGAAGCTTTCTTT.

There are many counts of this clonotype. V and J are TRBV29-1 and TRBJ1-1; weak D call: TRBD1 (5 bases). Germline V lookup: CDR1 SQVTM, CDR2 ANQGSEA. The CDR3 consists of 11 residues. CDR3 DNA: TGCGTGGGGGAATTTTCCACTGAAGCTTTCTTT. Protein product: CVGEFSTEAFF.

Comments on this clonotype: Being one base from a much bigger clone, this may be a read error. This chain joins TRBV6-5 and TRBJ2-6; a possible D gene is TRBD2 (7 bases). From germline, CDR1 is MNHEY and CDR2 SVGAGI. This CDR3 has 16 amino acids. CDR3 coding DNA: TGTGCCACCGCAGCGGGACACATCTCTGGGGCCGACGTCCTGACTTTC. Translating it yields CATAAGHISGADVLTF.

This clonotype occurred a few times. The chain combines TRBV27 with TRBJ1-3; D remains ambiguous. CDR1 and CDR2 (germline): MNHEY, SMNVEV (reference sequence). V gave up 5 bases and J gave up 2 bases, with 10 bases separating them. The CDR3 has 14 residues. This chain's CDR3 is CASSPDVAGNTIYF. Written as DNA, the CDR3 is TGTGCCAGCAGTCCCGACGTCGCTGGAAACACCATATATTTT.

This clonotype has a handful of counts. The chain couples TRBV10-2 to TRBJ2-2; 9 bases line up with TRBD2. Per the germline V gene, CDR1 is WSHSY and CDR2 is SAAADI. This CDR3 spans 14 amino acids. V shed 11 bases and J 4 bases; nucleotides not matched to a gene: 8. CDR3: CAGSAAGGTGELFF. The CDR3 DNA follows: TGCGCCGGATCGGCAGCGGGAGGCACCGGGGAGCTGTTTTTT.

J is TRBJ2-7 and V is TRBV14, with D uncertain. Germline CDR1 SGHDN, CDR2 FVKESK. CDR3 length: 13 residues. V was trimmed by 1 base and J by 6 bases, leaving 10 bases between them. CDR3 in amino acids: CASSQVARFEQYF. The DNA of the CDR3 is TGTGCCAGCAGCCAAGTGGCTCGCTTCGAGCAGTACTTC.

As for this clonotype: A much bigger clone sits one base away, suggesting this may be a read error. This chain joins TRBV15 and TRBJ2-7; 7 bases match TRBD2. This CDR3 region has 15 residues. Germline trimming cut 11 bases from V and 7 bases from J; bases unmatched to any gene: 20. The germline gives CDR1 LNHNV, CDR2 YYDKDF (reference sequence). The CDR3 DNA sequence: TGTGCCGCACAGAGCGGGACCAGCTCCTACAATGAGCAGTACTTC. This encodes CAAQSGTSSYNEQYF.

This clonotype was recorded many times. The chain joins TRBV20-1 to TRBJ1-1; D gene ambiguous. The V end was cut by 4 bases, the J end by 0 bases, with 9 bases between. Germline CDR1 is DFQATT and CDR2 is SNEGSKA (reference sequence). This CDR3 spans 13 amino acids. The chain's CDR3 is CSATPDVNTEAFF. In DNA, the CDR3 is TGCAGTGCTACCCCGGACGTGAACACTGAAGCTTTCTTT.

This clonotype was counted only a few times. The V call is TRBV5-6, the J call TRBJ2-3; no definite D call. Germline V gives CDR1 SGHDT, CDR2 YYEEEE. This CDR3 region has 14 residues. V was shortened by 0 bases and J by 3 bases, with 8 bases between the two germline ends. The CDR3 region has the DNA TGTGCCAGCAGCTTGGAGGAGAGGACAGATACGCAGTATTTT. This translates into CASSLEERTDTQYF.

Regarding this clonotype: A much larger clone lies one base from this, so it may be a read error. The CDR3 carries no conserved terminal phenylalanine or tryptophan, so it likely arises from a read error. This chain connects TRBV30 to TRBJ2-3; D is uncertain. With 2 bases removed from V and 2 bases from J, the gap between germline ends came to 8 bases. Germline values: CDR1 GTSNPN, CDR2 SVGIG (reference sequence). There are 13 residues in the CDR3. The CDR3 bases are TGTGCCTGGAGTTTTGGACCCACAGATACGCAGTATCTT. As protein: CAWSFGPTDTQYL.

This clonotype was seen more than once but under ten times. The chain couples TRBV10-2 to TRBJ2-2; TRBD1 is a possible D gene (5 bases). The CDR3 contains 14 residues. V was trimmed by 4 bases and J by 3 bases, leaving 9 bases between them. Germline V lookup: CDR1 WSHSY, CDR2 SAAADI. The DNA of the CDR3 is TGCGCCAGCAGTGTGCGCAGGGACACCGGGGAGCTGTTTTTT. It encodes CASSVRRDTGELFF.

V usage is TRBV2 and J usage is TRBJ2-3, with 13 nucleotides matching TRBD2. CDR1 SNHLY and CDR2 FYNNEI come from the germline V gene. V trimming: 3 bases; J trimming: 3 bases; junction bases outside the gene matches: 3. The CDR3 is 16 amino acids. The CDR3 DNA sequence: TGTGCCAGCAGTGATGGGACTAGCGGGGCGACAGATACGCAGTATTTT. This encodes CASSDGTSGATDTQYF. Using reference TRBV2 and TRBJ2-3 for the parts outside the CDR3, the full variable domain is EPEVTQTPSHQVTQMGQEVILRCVPISNHLYFYWYRQILGQKVEFLVSFYNNEISEKSEIFDDQFSVERPDGSNFTLKIRSTKLEDSAMYFCASSDGTSGATDTQYFGPGTRLTVL.

V and J are TRBV28 and TRBJ1-1, with TRBD1 matching over 9 bases. Trimming cost V 1 base and J 1 base; bases outside gene matches: 10. CDR1 MDHEN and CDR2 SYDVKM come from the germline V gene. The CDR3 is 18 residues long. This CDR3 reads CASSLLAQGAAQNTEAFF. Written as DNA, the CDR3 is TGTGCCAGCAGTTTATTAGCACAGGGGGCTGCCCAGAACACTGAAGCTTTCTTT.

Note on this clonotype: A much more abundant neighbour one base away suggests this may be a read error. CDR3 loop: CASCQDRTSEYNEQFF. CDR3 nucleotides: TGCGCCAGCTGCCAAGATCGGACTAGCGAATACAATGAGCAGTTCTTC. The V gene is TRBV4-3, the J gene TRBJ2-1; 9 bases fit TRBD2. The CDR3 covers 16 residues. Germline CDR1 is LGHNA and CDR2 is YSLEER.

CDR3 residues: CASSQEIYGQADYEQYF. CDR3 coding DNA: TGCGCCAGCAGCCAAGAAATATACGGACAGGCCGACTACGAGCAGTACTTC. The V gene is TRBV4-3, the J gene TRBJ2-7; TRBD1 matches at 7 bases. The V gene's germline CDR1 is LGHNA and CDR2 YSLEER. The CDR3 is made up of 17 amino acids. With V trimmed by 0 bases and J by 3 bases, 11 bases remained unmatched.

This clonotype showed up just a few times. The chain is built from TRBV5-1 and TRBJ2-1; 10 bases map to TRBD2. The germline V gene has CDR1 SGHRS and CDR2 YFSETQ. Unmatched junction bases numbered 3, after V lost 0 bases and J lost 0 bases. This CDR3 has 17 residues. CDR3 loop: CASSLELAGVSYNEQFF. CDR3 DNA sequence: TGCGCCAGCAGCTTGGAGCTAGCGGGAGTCTCCTACAATGAGCAGTTCTTC.

Comment on this clonotype: Since a much larger clone is just one base distant, this may be a read error. The chain is built from TRBV7-9 and TRBJ2-7; 10 positions match TRBD2. The CDR3 is 15 amino acids. Germline V gives CDR1 SEHNR, CDR2 FQNEAQ (reference sequence). The CDR3 DNA sequence: TGTGCCAGCAGCTTAGGGACTAGCGGATTCTACGAGCGGTACTTC. Encoded protein: CASSLGTSGFYERYF.

There are many counts of this clonotype. The J gene is TRBJ2-7, the V gene TRBV29-1; no clear D. The germline V and J ends were trimmed by 6 bases and 2 bases, with 11 bases remaining between them. Germline assignment: CDR1 SQVTM and CDR2 ANQGSEA. The CDR3 length is 12 residues. CDR3 in amino acids: CSVLWETYEQYF. DNA for the CDR3: TGCAGCGTCCTTTGGGAAACCTACGAGCAGTACTTC.

This clonotype was picked up many times. This chain links TRBV28 with TRBJ2-7, with TRBD2 identical over 10 bases. The V segment lost 5 bases and the J segment 4 bases; nucleotides outside the gene matches: 8. Looked up from germline, CDR1 is MDHEN and CDR2 is SYDVKM. CDR3 size: 15 residues. For the CDR3, the DNA is TGTGCCAGCAGTCCGCCGGGGACTAGCGCGTACGAGCAGTACTTC. This encodes CASSPPGTSAYEQYF. The entire variable domain, with the rest obtained from reference TRBV28 and TRBJ2-7, is as follows: DVKVTQSSRYLVKRTGEKVFLECVQDMDHENMFWYRQDPGLGLRLIYFSYDVKMKEKGDIPEGYSVSREKKERFSLILESASTNQTSMYLCASSPPGTSAYEQYFGPGTRLTVT.

The chain carries TRBV9 and TRBJ2-3; 8 bases match TRBD2. Germline V CDR1 and CDR2: SGDLS, YYNGEE. V lost 2 bases and J lost 8; bases outside the gene matches: 13. CDR3 length: 16 amino acids. As DNA, the CDR3 is TGTGCCAGCAGCGTCGGAGGTAGCGGGGAAGCAGGTACGCAGTATTTT. Translated: CASSVGGSGEAGTQYF.

This clonotype appeared many times. J is TRBJ2-6 and V is TRBV4-3, with D unresolved. V lost 4 bases and J lost 0, with 10 bases in between. The CDR3 spans 16 residues. Germline V gene data show CDR1 as LGHNA and CDR2 as YSLEER. The CDR3 DNA is TGCGCCAGCAGCCTAGAACAGCGCTCTGGGGCCAACGTCCTGACTTTC. Translation gives CASSLEQRSGANVLTF.

Comments on this clonotype: This may arise from a read error, as a much more abundant clone is one base away. The chain joins TRBV20-1 to TRBJ2-3, with TRBD2 identical over 7 bases. Germline values: CDR1 DFQATT, CDR2 SNEGSKA (reference sequence). This CDR3 has 20 residues. J lost 7 bases, V lost 0 bases, and 25 bases had no gene match. CDR3 sequence (DNA): TGCAGTGCTAGAGATCACCAGGAGATACTAGCGAACGCCGAGGCGTATACGCAGTATTTT. As protein: CSARDHQEILANAEAYTQYF.